This T cell receptor beta chain was documented in a study of T cell repertoires in cytomegalovirus infection. General study results and limits: Ex vivo, HLA-C-restricted CMV-specific TCR beta clonotypes prevailed over the rest of the response.

In TCRdb, the reads were re-called with MiXCR into one record per CDR3 protein. The data hold around 900,000 distinct CDR3 sequences, with roughly 30% observed a single time. Trimming took off 2 bases at V and 4 bases at J, with 17 bases between the two ends. This CDR3 has 16 amino acids. The germline CDR1 and CDR2 sequences are SGHAT and FQNNGV. In the case of this clonotype: The antigen is undetermined.

The TCR was taken from a human donor in good health (CMV status not recorded). Some clones in this sample may be carry-over from other donors' samples. The material was cultured CD8+ T cells from PBMCs, obtained from culture after CMV antigen stimulation. The chain is built from TRBV11-2 and TRBJ1-1; D may be TRBD1 (5 bases). CDR3 in amino acids: CASSLFVRDRTTEAFF. CDR3 nucleotides: TGTGCCAGCAGCTTATTTGTGAGAGACAGAACCACTGAAGCTTTCTTT.